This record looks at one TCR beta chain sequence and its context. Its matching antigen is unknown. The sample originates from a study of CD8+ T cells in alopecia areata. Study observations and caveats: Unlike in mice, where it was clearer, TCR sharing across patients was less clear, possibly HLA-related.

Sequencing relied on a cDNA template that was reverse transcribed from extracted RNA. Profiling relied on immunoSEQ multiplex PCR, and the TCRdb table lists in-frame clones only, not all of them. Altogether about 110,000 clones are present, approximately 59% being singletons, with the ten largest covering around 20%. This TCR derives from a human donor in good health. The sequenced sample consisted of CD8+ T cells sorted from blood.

CDR3 sequence: CASGDRYEAFF. CDR3 bases: TGTGCCAGCGGAGACAGGTATGAAGCTTTCTTT. The V gene is TRBV6-5, the J gene TRBJ1-1; a possible D gene is TRBD1 (6 bases). V lost 8 bases and J 7 bases, leaving 11 bases between the germline ends. CDR1 and CDR2 from the germline V gene are MNHEY and SVGAGI. This CDR3 contains 11 residues.